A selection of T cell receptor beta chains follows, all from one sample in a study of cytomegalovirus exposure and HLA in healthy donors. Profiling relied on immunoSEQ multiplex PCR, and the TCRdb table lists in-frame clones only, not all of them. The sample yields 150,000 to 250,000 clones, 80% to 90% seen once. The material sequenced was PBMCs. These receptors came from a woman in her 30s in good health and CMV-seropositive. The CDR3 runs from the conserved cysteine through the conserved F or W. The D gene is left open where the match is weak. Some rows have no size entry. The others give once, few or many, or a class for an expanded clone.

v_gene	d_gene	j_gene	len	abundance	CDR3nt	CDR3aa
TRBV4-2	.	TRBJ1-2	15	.	TGTGCCAGCAGCCAAGACGGGCAGGGGAACTATGGCTACACCTTC	CASSQDGQGNYGYTF
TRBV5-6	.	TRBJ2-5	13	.	TGTGCCAGCAGCCCAGGGAATGGAGAGACCCAGTACTTC	CASSPGNGETQYF
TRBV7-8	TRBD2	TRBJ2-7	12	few	TGTGCCAGCAGCTCCTCGGGGGGACGGCAGTACTTC	CASSSSGGRQYF
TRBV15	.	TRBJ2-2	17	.	TGTGCCACCAGCAGAGATTCGGGGGTATCGAACACCGGGGAGCTGTTTTTT	CATSRDSGVSNTGELFF
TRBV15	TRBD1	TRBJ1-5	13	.	TGTGCCACCAGCAGAGACAGGGGGCAGCCCCAGCATTTT	CATSRDRGQPQHF
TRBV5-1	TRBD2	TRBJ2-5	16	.	TGCGCCAGCAGCTGGGGGACTAGCGGAGCCGTCGAGACCCAGTACTTC	CASSWGTSGAVETQYF
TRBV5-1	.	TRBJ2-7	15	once	TGCGCCAGCAGCTTGGTAAGCTCGGGAGCACGGGAGCAGTACTTC	CASSLVSSGAREQYF
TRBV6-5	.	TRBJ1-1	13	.	TGTGCCAGCATGCCGGACAGTCGGACTGAAGCTTTCTTT	CASMPDSRTEAFF
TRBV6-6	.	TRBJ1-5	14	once	TGTGCCAGCGGACCCGACAGGAGCGATCAGCCCCAGCATTTT	CASGPDRSDQPQHF
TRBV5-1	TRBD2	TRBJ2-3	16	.	TGCGCCAGCAGCCTGCGAGCGGGGGGGGCCCCAGATACGCAGTATTTT	CASSLRAGGAPDTQYF
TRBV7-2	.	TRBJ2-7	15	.	TGTGCCAGCAGCTTAGGGTCCGCAGACACCTACGAGCAGTACTTC	CASSLGSADTYEQYF
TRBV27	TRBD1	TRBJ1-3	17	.	TGTGCCAGCAGTCAAAACCGGGACAGGGTGAAAGGAAACACCATATATTTT	CASSQNRDRVKGNTIYF
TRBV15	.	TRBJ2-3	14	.	TGTGCCACCAGCAGAGAGGGGGGTGGGGTGGAGCAGTATTTT	CATSREGGGVEQYF